One sample yielded the 9 T cell receptor beta chains listed below, sequenced in a study of shared clonotypes between healthy human individuals (dated by TCRdb to 2018 to 2021). Preparation of the library involved the immunoSEQ multiplex PCR assay. TCRdb took this table from immuneACCESS and kept in-frame rearrangements with V and J called. Such tables lack part of the clones; where checked against another copy, unresolved V genes explain under half of the gap, and the rest is unexplained. The sample records millions of clones, 85% to 95% of which are singletons. 0.13% of the sample is in the top ten clones. Sequenced material: naive CD4+ T cells sorted from blood. What the cell subset or site label conveys for this sample: CD45RA+ positively selected. All receptors come from a man younger than 35 in good health.

The V and J genes are TRBV19 and TRBJ1-1, with TRBD1 identical over 8 bases. The CDR3 length is 13 residues. J was trimmed by 7 bases and V by 9 bases; bases with no gene match: 10. CDR1 and CDR2 (germline): LNHDA, SQIVND (reference sequence). CDR3 DNA sequence: TGTGCCAGCGCCAAGGGACAGGTCGGTGAAGCTTTCTTT. Translation: CASAKGQVGEAFF.

This chain uses TRBV6-1 with TRBJ1-6; D is possibly TRBD1 (6 bases). Germline assignment: CDR1 MNHNS and CDR2 SASEGT. Trimming removed 1 base at V and 1 base at J, with 8 bases between. This CDR3 region has 16 residues. The CDR3 loop is CASSEGGRSYNSPLHF. The DNA of the CDR3 is TGTGCCAGCAGTGAAGGGGGGCGATCCTATAATTCACCCCTCCACTTT.

The chain joins TRBV18 to TRBJ2-1, with TRBD2 matching over 10 bases. Per the germline V gene, CDR1 is KGHSH and CDR2 is LQKENI. The CDR3 extends over 15 amino acids. V shed 6 bases, J shed 5 bases, and the junction held 7 bases outside the gene matches. The DNA for the CDR3 is TGTGCCAGCTCTCAACCGGGACTAGCGCACAATGAGCAGTTCTTC. Residues: CASSQPGLAHNEQFF.

The V gene is TRBV5-1, the J gene TRBJ2-5; 9 bases agree with TRBD1. Germline V gene data show CDR1 as SGHRS and CDR2 as YFSETQ. J lost 4 bases, V lost 4 bases, and 5 bases had no gene match. This CDR3 comprises 14 residues. Written as DNA, the CDR3 is TGCGCCAGCAGCCGGGACAGGGAGACAGAGACCCAGTACTTC. Amino acid sequence: CASSRDRETETQYF.

This chain connects TRBV6-5 to TRBJ1-2; D gene ambiguous. Germline V gene sequence: CDR1 MNHEY, CDR2 SVGAGI. Trimming removed 5 bases at V and 3 bases at J, with 13 bases between. The CDR3 runs to 14 residues. CDR3 DNA sequence: TGTGCCAGCAGTACGACCCACTCGGACTATGGCTACACCTTC. Translation: CASSTTHSDYGYTF.

The chain is built from TRBV25-1 and TRBJ1-1; weak D call: TRBD1 (5 bases). Per the germline V gene, CDR1 is MGHDK and CDR2 is SYGVNS. With 2 bases removed from V and 0 bases from J, the gap between germline ends came to 10 bases. The CDR3 length is 15 residues. CDR3 sequence (DNA): TGTGCCAGCAGTGAACCCAAGGGGTTGAACACTGAAGCTTTCTTT. Residues: CASSEPKGLNTEAFF.

The DNA of the CDR3 is TGTGCCAGCAGCTTAGTGGACCACCGGGCCCAGCATTTT. Residues: CASSLVDHRAQHF. The V gene is TRBV7-9, the J gene TRBJ1-5; no clear D. V gave up 1 base and J gave up 11 bases, with 12 bases separating them. The CDR3 totals 13 residues. CDR1 and CDR2 (germline): SEHNR, FQNEAQ (reference sequence).

J is TRBJ2-7 and V is TRBV2; 8 positions match TRBD2. This CDR3 has 15 amino acids. CDR1 is SNHLY, CDR2 FYNNEI, per germline. V lost 3 bases, J lost 5 bases, and 9 bases stayed unmatched. The CDR3 DNA reads as TGTGCCAGCAGTGACTTCGGGACTAGATCCGACGAGCAGTACTTC. It translates to CASSDFGTRSDEQYF.

The CDR3 DNA reads TGTGCCAGTCACCCATCTCCCGCTTCGAACACCGGGGAGCTGTTTTTT. It codes for CASHPSPASNTGELFF. V and J are TRBV19 and TRBJ2-2; D is uncertain. The V gene's germline CDR1 is LNHDA and CDR2 SQIVND (reference sequence). The CDR3 has 16 residues. The germline V and J ends were trimmed by 8 bases and 0 bases, with 16 bases remaining between them.